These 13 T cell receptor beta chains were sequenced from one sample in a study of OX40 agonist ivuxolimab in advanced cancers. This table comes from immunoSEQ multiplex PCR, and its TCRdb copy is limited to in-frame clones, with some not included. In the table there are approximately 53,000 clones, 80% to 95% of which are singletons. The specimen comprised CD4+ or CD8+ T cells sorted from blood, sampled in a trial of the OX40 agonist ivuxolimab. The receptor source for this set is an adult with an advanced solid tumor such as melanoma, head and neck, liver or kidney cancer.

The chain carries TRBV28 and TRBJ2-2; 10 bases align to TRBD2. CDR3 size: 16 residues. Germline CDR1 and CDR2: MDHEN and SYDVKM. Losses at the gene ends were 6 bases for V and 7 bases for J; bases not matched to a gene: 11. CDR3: CASSPSGRALGGELFF. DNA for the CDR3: TGTGCCAGCAGCCCCAGCGGGAGGGCCCTCGGCGGGGAGCTGTTTTTT.

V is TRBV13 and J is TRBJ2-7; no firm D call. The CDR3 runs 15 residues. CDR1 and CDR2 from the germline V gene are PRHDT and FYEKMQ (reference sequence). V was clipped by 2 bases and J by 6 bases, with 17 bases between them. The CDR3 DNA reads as TGTGCCAGCAGCTTACAGTCGTACCCCCACCTCGAGCAGTACTTC. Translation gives CASSLQSYPHLEQYF.

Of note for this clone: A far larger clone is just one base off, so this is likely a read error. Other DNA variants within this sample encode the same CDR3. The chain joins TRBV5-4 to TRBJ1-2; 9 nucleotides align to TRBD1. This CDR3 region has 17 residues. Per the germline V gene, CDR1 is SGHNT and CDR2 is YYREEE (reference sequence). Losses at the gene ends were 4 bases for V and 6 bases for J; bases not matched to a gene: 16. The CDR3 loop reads CASSHHHSGQGKNGYTF. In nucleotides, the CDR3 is TGTGCCAGCAGCCATCACCACTCTGGACAGGGGAAGAATGGCTACACCTTC.

The CDR3 DNA sequence: TGTGCCAGCACCGAAAGCAACACTGAAGCTTTCTTT. It encodes CASTESNTEAFF. The rearrangement links TRBV6-6 to TRBJ1-1; no clear D gene. CDR1 is MNHNY and CDR2 is SVGAGI in the germline V gene (reference sequence). V lost 7 bases, J lost 2 bases, and 8 bases lay in between. The length of the CDR3 is 12 residues.

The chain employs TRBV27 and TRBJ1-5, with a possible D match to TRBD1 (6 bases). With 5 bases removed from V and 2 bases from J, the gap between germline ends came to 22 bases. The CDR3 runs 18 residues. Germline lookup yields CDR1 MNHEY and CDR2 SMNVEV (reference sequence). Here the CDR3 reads CASSPVVTGRFGNQPQHF. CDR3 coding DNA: TGTGCCAGCAGTCCTGTTGTCACAGGGCGGTTCGGCAATCAGCCCCAGCATTTT.

In DNA form, the CDR3 reads TGCGCCAGCAGCCGAACGGGGGATCTGTCCTACGAGCAGTACTTC. It translates to CASSRTGDLSYEQYF. The gene calls are TRBV4-1 and TRBJ2-7; a weak D match, TRBD2 (6 bases). Trimming shortened V by 4 bases and J by 1 base, and 14 bases separated the two germline ends. Germline lookup yields CDR1 MGHRA and CDR2 YSYEKL. The CDR3 is 15 residues long.

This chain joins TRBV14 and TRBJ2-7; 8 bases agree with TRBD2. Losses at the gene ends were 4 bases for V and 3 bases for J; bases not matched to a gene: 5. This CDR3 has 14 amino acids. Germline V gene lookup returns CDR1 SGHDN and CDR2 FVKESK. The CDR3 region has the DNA TGTGCCAGCAGCCCCGGGGGGGGCAGCTACGAGCAGTACTTC. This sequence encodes CASSPGGGSYEQYF.

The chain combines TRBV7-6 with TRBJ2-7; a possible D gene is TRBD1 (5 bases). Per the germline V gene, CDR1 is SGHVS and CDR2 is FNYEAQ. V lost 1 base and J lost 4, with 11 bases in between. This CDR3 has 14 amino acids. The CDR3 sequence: CASSLETEGYEQYF. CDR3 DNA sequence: TGTGCCAGCAGCTTAGAGACAGAAGGTTACGAGCAGTACTTC.

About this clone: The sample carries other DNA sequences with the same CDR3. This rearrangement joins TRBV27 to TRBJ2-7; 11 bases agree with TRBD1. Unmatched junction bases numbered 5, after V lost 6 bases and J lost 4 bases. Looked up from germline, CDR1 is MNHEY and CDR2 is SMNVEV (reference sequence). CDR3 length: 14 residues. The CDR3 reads CASSPGTGGYEQYF. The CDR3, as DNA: TGTGCCAGCAGCCCCGGGACAGGGGGGTACGAGCAGTACTTC.

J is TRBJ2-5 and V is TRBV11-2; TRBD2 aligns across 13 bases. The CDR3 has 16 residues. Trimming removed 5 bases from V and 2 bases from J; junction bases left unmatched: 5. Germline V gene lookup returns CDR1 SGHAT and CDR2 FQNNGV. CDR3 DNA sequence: TGTGCCAGCAGCCTAGGACTAGCGGGAGCTCAAGAGACCCAGTACTTC. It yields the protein CASSLGLAGAQETQYF.

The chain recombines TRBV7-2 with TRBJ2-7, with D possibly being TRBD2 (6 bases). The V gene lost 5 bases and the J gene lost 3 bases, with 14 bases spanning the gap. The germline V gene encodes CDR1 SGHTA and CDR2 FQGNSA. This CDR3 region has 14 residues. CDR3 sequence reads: CASSPRDFDYEQYF. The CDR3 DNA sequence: TGTGCCAGCAGCCCCCGGGACTTCGACTACGAGCAGTACTTC.

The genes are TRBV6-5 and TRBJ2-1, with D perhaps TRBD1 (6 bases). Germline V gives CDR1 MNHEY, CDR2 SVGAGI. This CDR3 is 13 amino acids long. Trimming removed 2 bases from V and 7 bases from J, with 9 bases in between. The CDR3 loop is CASSYVRGNEQFF. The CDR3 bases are TGTGCCAGCAGTTACGTTAGGGGGAATGAGCAGTTCTTC.

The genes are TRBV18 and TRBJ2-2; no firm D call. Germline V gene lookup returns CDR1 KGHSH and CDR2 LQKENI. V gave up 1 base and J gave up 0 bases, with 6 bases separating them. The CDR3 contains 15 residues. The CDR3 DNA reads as TGTGCCAGCTCACCACAAAGTACGAACACCGGGGAGCTGTTTTTT. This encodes CASSPQSTNTGELFF.